This T cell receptor beta chain was documented in a study of molecular identifiers for immune sequencing clone quantification. Libraries from naive CD8 cells were generated from about 20,000 to 1,000,000 sorted cells (with 10%, 30% or 50% RNA). This clonotype was seen many times. The antigen remains unidentified. Regarding the study as a whole: Some 970,000 naive cells reportedly did not prevent detection of spiked Jurkat TCR RNA from one cell.

Methods described previously were used for bulk TCR libraries, and listed TCR primers were applied. Via MiXCR, TCRdb re-called the PCR reads, giving one row per CDR3 protein. Here the sample spans about 640,000 distinct CDR3 sequences, 15% to 20% being singletons. Trimming at V came to 1 base and at J to 1 base, leaving 8 bases not matched to a gene. The CDR3 runs 18 residues. Per germline, CDR1 SGHAT and CDR2 FQNNGV. J is TRBJ2-5 and V is TRBV11-2; TRBD2 matches at 11 bases. This sequence was found in a human donor in good health. Some libraries in this study had Jurkat cell RNA spiked in. Sample: naive CD8+ T cells from blood, with Jurkat cell RNA spiked in. Subset described: FACS-sorted CD8+CD4-CCR7+CD45RA+ naive T cells. CDR3 residues: CASSLGPSGGPIQETQYF. For the CDR3, the DNA is TGTGCCAGCAGCTTAGGTCCTAGCGGGGGGCCAATCCAAGAGACCCAGTACTTC.